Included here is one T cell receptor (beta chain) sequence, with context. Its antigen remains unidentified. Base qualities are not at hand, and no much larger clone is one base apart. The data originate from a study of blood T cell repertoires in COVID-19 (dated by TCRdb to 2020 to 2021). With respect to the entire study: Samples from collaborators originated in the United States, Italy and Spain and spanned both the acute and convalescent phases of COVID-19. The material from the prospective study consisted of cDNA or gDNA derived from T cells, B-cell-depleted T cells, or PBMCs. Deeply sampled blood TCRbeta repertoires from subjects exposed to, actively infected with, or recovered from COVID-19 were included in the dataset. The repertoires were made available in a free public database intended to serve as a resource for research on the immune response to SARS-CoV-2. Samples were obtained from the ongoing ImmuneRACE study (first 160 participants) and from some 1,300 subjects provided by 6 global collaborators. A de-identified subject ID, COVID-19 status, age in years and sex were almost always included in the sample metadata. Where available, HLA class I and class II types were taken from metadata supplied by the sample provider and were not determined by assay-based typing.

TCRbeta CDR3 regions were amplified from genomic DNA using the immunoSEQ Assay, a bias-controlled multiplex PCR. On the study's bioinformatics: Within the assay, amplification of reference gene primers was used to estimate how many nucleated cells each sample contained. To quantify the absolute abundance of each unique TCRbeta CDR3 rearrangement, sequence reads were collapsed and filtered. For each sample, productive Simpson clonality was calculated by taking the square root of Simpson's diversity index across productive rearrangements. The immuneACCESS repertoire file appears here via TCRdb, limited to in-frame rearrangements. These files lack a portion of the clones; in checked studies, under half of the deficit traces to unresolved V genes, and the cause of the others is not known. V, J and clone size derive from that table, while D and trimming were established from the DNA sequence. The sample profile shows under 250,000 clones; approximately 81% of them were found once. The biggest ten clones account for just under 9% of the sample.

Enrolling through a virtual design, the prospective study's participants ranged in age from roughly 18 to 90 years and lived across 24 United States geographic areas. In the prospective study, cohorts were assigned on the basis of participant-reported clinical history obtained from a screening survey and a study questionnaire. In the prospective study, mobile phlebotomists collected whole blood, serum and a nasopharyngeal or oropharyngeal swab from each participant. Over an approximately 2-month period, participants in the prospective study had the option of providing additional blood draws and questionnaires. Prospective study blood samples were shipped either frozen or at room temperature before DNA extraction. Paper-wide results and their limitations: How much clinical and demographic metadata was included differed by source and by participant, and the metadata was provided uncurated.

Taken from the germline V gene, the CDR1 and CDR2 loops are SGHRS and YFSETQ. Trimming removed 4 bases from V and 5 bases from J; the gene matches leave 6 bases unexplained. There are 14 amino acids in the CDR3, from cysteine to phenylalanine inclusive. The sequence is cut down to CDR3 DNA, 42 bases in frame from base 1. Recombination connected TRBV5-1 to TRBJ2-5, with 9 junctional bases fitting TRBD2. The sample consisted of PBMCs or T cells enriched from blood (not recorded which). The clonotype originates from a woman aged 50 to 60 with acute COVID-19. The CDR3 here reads CASSQGLAGETQYF. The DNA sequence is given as TGCGCCAGCAGCCAGGGGCTAGCGGGGGAGACCCAGTACTTC.